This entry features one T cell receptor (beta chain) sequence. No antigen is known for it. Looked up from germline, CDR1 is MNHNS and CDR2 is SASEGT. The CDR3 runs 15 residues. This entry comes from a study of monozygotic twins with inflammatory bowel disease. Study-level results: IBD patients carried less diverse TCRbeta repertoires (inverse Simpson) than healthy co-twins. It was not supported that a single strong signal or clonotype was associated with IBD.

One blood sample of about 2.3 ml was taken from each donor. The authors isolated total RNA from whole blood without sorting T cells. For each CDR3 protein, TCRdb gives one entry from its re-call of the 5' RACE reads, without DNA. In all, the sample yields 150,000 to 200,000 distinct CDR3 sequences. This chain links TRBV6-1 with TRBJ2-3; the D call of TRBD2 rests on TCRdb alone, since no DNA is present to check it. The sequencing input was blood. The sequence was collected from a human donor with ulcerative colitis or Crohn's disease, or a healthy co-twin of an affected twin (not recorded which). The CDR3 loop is CASSGSGGHTDTQYF.